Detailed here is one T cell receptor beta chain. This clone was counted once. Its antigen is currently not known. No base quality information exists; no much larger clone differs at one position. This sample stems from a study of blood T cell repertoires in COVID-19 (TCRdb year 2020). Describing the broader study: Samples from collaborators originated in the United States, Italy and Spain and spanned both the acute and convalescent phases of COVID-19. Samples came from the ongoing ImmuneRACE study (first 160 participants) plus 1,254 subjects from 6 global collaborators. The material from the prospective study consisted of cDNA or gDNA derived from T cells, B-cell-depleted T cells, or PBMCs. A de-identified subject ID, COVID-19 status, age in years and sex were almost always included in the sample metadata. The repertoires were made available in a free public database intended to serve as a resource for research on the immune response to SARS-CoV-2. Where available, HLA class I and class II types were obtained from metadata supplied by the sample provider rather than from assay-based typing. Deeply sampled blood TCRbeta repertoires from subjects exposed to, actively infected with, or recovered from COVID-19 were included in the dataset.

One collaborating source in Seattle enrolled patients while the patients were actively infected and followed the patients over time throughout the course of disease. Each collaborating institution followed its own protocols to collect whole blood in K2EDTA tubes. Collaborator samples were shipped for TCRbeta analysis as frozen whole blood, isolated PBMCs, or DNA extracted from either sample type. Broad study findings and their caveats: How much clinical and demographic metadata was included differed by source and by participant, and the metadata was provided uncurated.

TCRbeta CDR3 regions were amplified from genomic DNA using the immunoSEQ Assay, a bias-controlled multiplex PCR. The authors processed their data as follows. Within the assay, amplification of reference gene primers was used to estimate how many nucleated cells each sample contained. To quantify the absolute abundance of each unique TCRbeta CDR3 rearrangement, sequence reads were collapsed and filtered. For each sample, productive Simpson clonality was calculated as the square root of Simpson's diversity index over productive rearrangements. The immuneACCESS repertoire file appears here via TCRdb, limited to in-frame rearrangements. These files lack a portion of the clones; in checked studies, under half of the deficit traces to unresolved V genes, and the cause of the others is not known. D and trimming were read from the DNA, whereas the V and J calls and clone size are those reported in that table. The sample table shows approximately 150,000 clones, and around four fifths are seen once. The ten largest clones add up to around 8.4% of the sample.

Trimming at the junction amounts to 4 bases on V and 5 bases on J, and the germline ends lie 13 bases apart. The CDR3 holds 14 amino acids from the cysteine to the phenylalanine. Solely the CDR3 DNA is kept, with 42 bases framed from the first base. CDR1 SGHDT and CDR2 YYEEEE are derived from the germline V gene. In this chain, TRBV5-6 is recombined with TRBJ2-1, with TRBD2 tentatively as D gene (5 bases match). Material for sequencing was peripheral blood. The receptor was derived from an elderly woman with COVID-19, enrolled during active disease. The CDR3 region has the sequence CASSEVGANNEQFF. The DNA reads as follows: TGTGCCAGCAGCGAGGTGGGAGCTAACAATGAGCAGTTCTTC.